This T cell receptor beta chain originates from a study of identical twins. Worth noting for this clonotype: Its antigen is undetermined.

The study, taken as a whole, reports: The authors noted that invariant MAIT and iNKT cells could partly confound zero-insertion analyses.

TCRdb ran MiXCR on the 5' RACE reads and lists one entry per CDR3 protein. This sample has about 450,000 distinct CDR3 sequences; approximately 17% occur once, and the top ten carry 9% to 15%. This CDR3 region has 16 residues. Germline assignment: CDR1 LGHNA and CDR2 YNFKEQ. V was pared by 0 bases and J by 3 bases, with 14 bases between. The origin of this receptor is a man aged 45 to 65 in good health. Source material: naive T cells sorted from blood. The V and J genes are TRBV4-2 and TRBJ2-5; D is possibly TRBD1 or TRBD2 (5 bases each). This CDR3 is CASSQDRGWGKETQYF. CDR3 nucleotide sequence: TGTGCCAGCAGCCAAGATAGAGGGTGGGGCAAAGAGACCCAGTACTTC.